One sample yielded the 18 T cell receptor beta chains listed below, sequenced in a study of memory CD4+ T cells and cytomegalovirus serostatus. Single viable CD3+CD4+CD8-CD45RO+ cells were sorted as the memory CD4+ T cells. Clones were read by immunoSEQ multiplex PCR, and TCRdb kept only the in-frame ones, dropping some. This sample has 50,000 to 75,000 clones, with around 83% found just once. Sequencing was done on a sample of memory CD4+ T cells from blood. These receptors were obtained from an adult in good health and CMV-seronegative.

V is TRBV27 and J is TRBJ2-1, with 14 bases identical to TRBD2. Germline CDR1 is MNHEY and CDR2 is SMNVEV (reference sequence). V shed 10 bases, J shed 8 bases, and the junction held 10 bases outside the gene matches. This CDR3 region has 15 residues. In DNA form, the CDR3 reads TGTGCCACCAGACTAGCGGGAGGGCCAAATCATGAGCAGTTCTTC. Its protein product is CATRLAGGPNHEQFF.

This chain connects TRBV18 to TRBJ2-3; 10 nucleotides match TRBD1. CDR3 size: 15 residues. Germline-derived CDR1 and CDR2 are KGHSH and LQKENI. The V and J ends lost 5 bases and 4 bases, in that order; junction bases with no gene match: 6. CDR3 coding DNA: TGTGCCAGCTCAGGACGGACAGGGGGTCCAGATACGCAGTATTTT. This sequence encodes CASSGRTGGPDTQYF.

The J gene is TRBJ2-1, the V gene TRBV5-4; the D is unclear. The CDR3 contains 16 residues. Trimming removed 1 base from V and 2 bases from J, with 13 bases in between. Germline lookup yields CDR1 SGHNT and CDR2 YYREEE (reference sequence). As DNA, the CDR3 is TGTGCCAGCAGCTTGACGTCTCGGGCCCCCTACAATGAGCAGTTCTTC. Translated: CASSLTSRAPYNEQFF.

The gene calls are TRBV9 and TRBJ1-3; D unresolved. The CDR3 consists of 15 residues. The germline V gene has CDR1 SGDLS and CDR2 YYNGEE. V was shortened by 0 bases and J by 0 bases, with 7 bases between the two germline ends. CDR3 coding DNA: TGTGCCAGCAGCGTAGATCCAGTCTCTGGAAACACCATATATTTT. Protein sequence: CASSVDPVSGNTIYF. The whole variable domain, filled in from reference TRBV9 and TRBJ1-3, reads DSGVTQTPKHLITATGQRVTLRCSPRSGDLSVYWYQQSLDQGLQFLIQYYNGEERAKGNILERFSAQQFPDLHSELNLSSLELGDSALYFCASSVDPVSGNTIYFGEGSWLTVV.

The rearrangement uses TRBV2 and TRBJ1-1; maybe TRBD1 (5 bases). The CDR3 is 14 residues long. V shed 5 bases and J shed 6 bases, with 16 bases lying between them. Germline V gene sequence: CDR1 SNHLY, CDR2 FYNNEI. As DNA, the CDR3 is TGTGCCAGCAGTTCCGCTGGGGGGGGGTCTGAAGCTTTCTTT. Amino acids: CASSSAGGGSEAFF.

This chain uses TRBV4-1 with TRBJ1-1; D gene unclear. This CDR3 comprises 16 residues. Germline CDR1 reads MGHRA; CDR2 reads YSYEKL. The germline V and J ends were trimmed by 1 base and 0 bases, with 12 bases remaining between them. The CDR3 sequence: CASSQVSVTLNTEAFF. For the CDR3, the DNA is TGCGCCAGCAGCCAAGTTAGTGTAACCCTGAACACTGAAGCTTTCTTT.

This clone was detected only once. This rearrangement joins TRBV7-8 to TRBJ2-2; 10 bases are shared with TRBD1. CDR3 length: 20 residues. Germline V gives CDR1 SGHVS, CDR2 FQNEAQ. The ends lost 6 bases at V and 0 bases at J; junction bases unmatched: 16. CDR3 in DNA: TGTGCCAGCAGGTACAGGTCCGGTGGGACAGGGGCTTCGAACACCGGGGAGCTGTTTTTT. This sequence encodes CASRYRSGGTGASNTGELFF.

This sequence joins TRBV5-1 and TRBJ1-2; 7 bases agree with TRBD1. The V gene's germline CDR1 is SGHRS and CDR2 YFSETQ. CDR3 length: 17 residues. Germline trimming cut 2 bases from V and 7 bases from J; bases unmatched to any gene: 17. CDR3 DNA: TGCGCCAGCAGCTTCGCTAACCGACAGGGCGGGGATGCTGGCTACACCTTC. Translating it yields CASSFANRQGGDAGYTF.

J is TRBJ2-7 and V is TRBV9; the match to TRBD2 covers 16 bases. V shed 3 bases, J shed 7 bases, and the junction held 7 bases outside the gene matches. Per the germline V gene, CDR1 is SGDLS and CDR2 is YYNGEE. The CDR3 covers 16 residues. This chain's CDR3 is CASSAGTSGGAWEQYF. In DNA, the CDR3 is TGTGCCAGCAGCGCCGGGACTAGCGGGGGGGCGTGGGAGCAGTACTTC.

The chain has TRBV2 and TRBJ1-4; a possible D gene is TRBD1 (6 bases). V dropped 6 bases and J dropped 4 bases, with 12 bases sitting between them. Germline V gene lookup returns CDR1 SNHLY and CDR2 FYNNEI. This CDR3 contains 14 residues. The CDR3 DNA sequence: TGTGCCAGCAGACCGGGACAAGTTAATGAAAAACTGTTTTTT. Translated: CASRPGQVNEKLFF.

This sequence joins TRBV7-3 and TRBJ1-1; D gene ambiguous. Germline CDR1 SGHTA, CDR2 FQGTGA. Deletions cut 0 bases from V and 5 bases from J, with 10 bases between. This CDR3 region has 14 residues. CDR3 sequence reads: CASSLTAGLTEAFF. CDR3 DNA sequence: TGTGCCAGCAGCTTAACGGCGGGCTTAACTGAAGCTTTCTTT.

V gene TRBV7-6 combines with J gene TRBJ1-1; perhaps TRBD1 as D (6 bases). In germline, CDR1 is SGHVS, CDR2 FNYEAQ. V was cut by 4 bases and J by 8 bases, with 11 bases left in between. This CDR3 is 12 amino acids long. CDR3 region: CASSSQTGEAFF. The DNA for the CDR3 is TGTGCCAGCAGCTCCCAGACAGGAGAAGCTTTCTTT.

The J gene is TRBJ2-1, the V gene TRBV30, with 7 bases that match TRBD2. Germline values: CDR1 GTSNPN, CDR2 SVGIG (reference sequence). The CDR3 has 17 residues. V trimming: 4 bases; J trimming: 0 bases; junction bases outside the gene matches: 12. CDR3 region: CAWNNGLGGPSYNEQFF. The CDR3 nucleotides read TGTGCCTGGAACAACGGACTGGGAGGGCCCTCCTACAATGAGCAGTTCTTC.

The rearrangement joins TRBV18 to TRBJ2-7, with D possibly being TRBD1 (5 bases). This CDR3 has 14 residues. Trimming stripped 9 bases from V and 4 bases from J, with 19 bases between. Germline V gene data show CDR1 as KGHSH and CDR2 as LQKENI. CDR3 sequence reads: CASSQGIAGYEQYF. The CDR3 bases are TGTGCCAGTTCCCAGGGTATAGCTGGTTACGAGCAGTACTTC.

As concerns this clone: Additional DNA sequences in this sample encode the identical CDR3. The V call is TRBV5-1, the J call TRBJ2-1; the match to TRBD1 covers 11 bases. J was trimmed by 7 bases and V by 4 bases; bases with no gene match: 4. The CDR3 extends over 14 amino acids. CDR1 and CDR2 (germline): SGHRS, YFSETQ. CDR3 sequence: CASSPGTGGNEQFF. CDR3 DNA sequence: TGCGCCAGCAGCCCGGGGACAGGGGGAAATGAGCAGTTCTTC.

The J gene is TRBJ1-5, the V gene TRBV18, with a tentative D call TRBD1 (6 bases). The CDR3 loop spans 15 amino acids. The V gene lost 5 bases and the J gene lost 2 bases, with 13 bases spanning the gap. Germline CDR1 KGHSH, CDR2 LQKENI. The CDR3 nucleotides read TGTGCCAGCTCAACGACCCCAGGGGGCAATCAGCCCCAGCATTTT. Protein: CASSTTPGGNQPQHF.

This chain uses TRBV15 with TRBJ1-5; 10 positions agree with TRBD1. The CDR3 is 14 amino acids. The germline V gene has CDR1 LNHNV and CDR2 YYDKDF (reference sequence). Trimming cost V 1 base and J 8 bases; bases outside gene matches: 2. For the CDR3, the DNA is TGTGCCACCAGCAGAGGACAGGGGGCCGAGCCCCAGCATTTT. Translating gives CATSRGQGAEPQHF.

V gene TRBV27 combines with J gene TRBJ1-2; the match to TRBD1 covers 9 bases. Trimming cost V 2 bases and J 5 bases; bases outside gene matches: 6. Germline V gene lookup returns CDR1 MNHEY and CDR2 SMNVEV (reference sequence). The CDR3 length is 15 residues. In nucleotides, the CDR3 is TGTGCCAGCAGTTTAGATTGGACAGGGGTTTATGGCTACACCTTC. Amino acid sequence: CASSLDWTGVYGYTF.